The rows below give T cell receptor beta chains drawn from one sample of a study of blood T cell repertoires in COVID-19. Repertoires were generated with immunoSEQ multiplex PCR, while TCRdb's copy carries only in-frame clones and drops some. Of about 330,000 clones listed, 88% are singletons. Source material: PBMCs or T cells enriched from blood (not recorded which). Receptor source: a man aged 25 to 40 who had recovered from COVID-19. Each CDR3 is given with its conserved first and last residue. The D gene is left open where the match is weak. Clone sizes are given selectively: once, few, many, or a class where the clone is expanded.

cdr3_aa: CASKKHEQYF
cdr3_nt: TGTGCCAGCAAGAAGCACGAGCAGTACTTC
clone_size: NA
d_call: NA
v_call: TRBV2
j_call: TRBJ2-7

cdr3_aa: CASSRGPGAGNTIYF
cdr3_nt: TGTGCCAGCAGCCGAGGCCCAGGGGCTGGAAACACCATATATTTT
clone_size: NA
d_call: NA
v_call: TRBV3-1/TRBV3-2
j_call: TRBJ1-3

cdr3_aa: CASSRTGQPNTEAFF
cdr3_nt: TGTGCCAGCAGTCGAACGGGACAGCCGAACACTGAAGCTTTCTTT
clone_size: NA
d_call: TRBD1
v_call: TRBV6-6
j_call: TRBJ1-1

cdr3_aa: CASIARGTYEQYF
cdr3_nt: TGTGCCAGCATCGCGCGGGGCACCTACGAGCAGTACTTC
clone_size: NA
d_call: NA
v_call: TRBV28
j_call: TRBJ2-7

cdr3_aa: CASSQAGTGKKYEQYF
cdr3_nt: TGTGCCAGCAGCCAAGCCGGGACAGGGAAAAAATACGAGCAGTACTTC
clone_size: NA
d_call: TRBD1
v_call: TRBV3-1/TRBV3-2
j_call: TRBJ2-7

cdr3_aa: CASSFRDYGYTF
cdr3_nt: TGTGCCAGCAGTTTCCGGGACTATGGCTACACCTTC
clone_size: NA
d_call: NA
v_call: TRBV12-3/TRBV12-4
j_call: TRBJ1-2

cdr3_aa: CASSALRGSSGNTIYF
cdr3_nt: TGTGCCAGCAGTGCCCTCAGGGGAAGCTCTGGAAACACCATATATTTT
clone_size: once
d_call: NA
v_call: TRBV6-1
j_call: TRBJ1-3

cdr3_aa: CASSLQGPYEQYF
cdr3_nt: TGTGCCAGCAGCTTACAGGGTCCCTACGAGCAGTACTTC
clone_size: NA
d_call: NA
v_call: TRBV5-5
j_call: TRBJ2-7

cdr3_aa: CASSPLAGGYNEQFF
cdr3_nt: TGTGCCAGCAGCCCTCTGGCGGGGGGGTACAATGAGCAGTTCTTC
clone_size: NA
d_call: TRBD2
v_call: TRBV7-2
j_call: TRBJ2-1

cdr3_aa: CATSDAPGQGSGANVLTF
cdr3_nt: TGTGCCACCAGTGACGCCCCGGGACAGGGGTCTGGGGCCAACGTCCTGACTTTC
clone_size: NA
d_call: TRBD1
v_call: TRBV24-1
j_call: TRBJ2-6

cdr3_aa: CASSRIWFRDRGEKLFF
cdr3_nt: TGCGCCAGCAGCCGAATCTGGTTCCGGGACAGGGGTGAAAAACTGTTTTTT
clone_size: NA
d_call: TRBD1
v_call: TRBV4-1
j_call: TRBJ1-4

cdr3_aa: CASSRGRTYNSPLHF
cdr3_nt: TGTGCCAGCAGTAGGGGCCGGACATATAATTCACCCCTCCACTTT
clone_size: NA
d_call: NA
v_call: TRBV6-5
j_call: TRBJ1-6

cdr3_aa: CASSLPGTGPFYGYTF
cdr3_nt: TGTGCCAGCAGCCTCCCCGGGACAGGACCCTTCTATGGCTACACCTTC
clone_size: NA
d_call: TRBD1
v_call: TRBV28
j_call: TRBJ1-2

cdr3_aa: CASSSGQGAPGYTF
cdr3_nt: TGTGCCAGCAGCTCAGGACAGGGGGCGCCTGGCTACACCTTC
clone_size: NA
d_call: TRBD1
v_call: TRBV5-4
j_call: TRBJ1-2

cdr3_aa: CATSDPTGYGAFF
cdr3_nt: TGTGCCACCAGTGATCCTACAGGGTACGGAGCTTTCTTT
clone_size: NA
d_call: NA
v_call: TRBV24-1
j_call: TRBJ1-1

cdr3_aa: CASSPRLAGDKETQYF
cdr3_nt: TGTGCCAGCTCACCGAGACTAGCGGGGGATAAAGAGACCCAGTACTTC
clone_size: once
d_call: TRBD2
v_call: TRBV18
j_call: TRBJ2-5

cdr3_aa: CASSPSGQGFYEQYF
cdr3_nt: TGTGCCAGCTCACCATCCGGACAGGGCTTCTACGAGCAGTACTTC
clone_size: NA
d_call: TRBD1
v_call: TRBV18
j_call: TRBJ2-7

cdr3_aa: CASSQSSYNSPLHF
cdr3_nt: TGTGCCAGCAGCCAGAGCTCCTATAATTCACCCCTCCACTTT
clone_size: NA
d_call: NA
v_call: TRBV3-1/TRBV3-2
j_call: TRBJ1-6

cdr3_aa: CAWSWGGNEQFF
cdr3_nt: TGTGCCTGGAGTTGGGGAGGGAATGAGCAGTTCTTC
clone_size: NA
d_call: TRBD2
v_call: TRBV30
j_call: TRBJ2-1

cdr3_aa: CATSRDRTPSGKLFF
cdr3_nt: TGTGCCACCAGCCGCGACAGGACTCCTTCTGGAAAACTGTTTTTT
clone_size: once
d_call: NA
v_call: TRBV15
j_call: TRBJ1-4

cdr3_aa: CASSLSASGATDTQYF
cdr3_nt: TGTGCCAGCAGCTTGTCGGCTAGCGGGGCCACAGATACGCAGTATTTT
clone_size: NA
d_call: TRBD2
v_call: TRBV7-9
j_call: TRBJ2-3

cdr3_aa: CASSALAGKETQYF
cdr3_nt: TGTGCCAGCAGTGCTCTAGCGGGGAAAGAGACCCAGTACTTC
clone_size: NA
d_call: TRBD2
v_call: TRBV2
j_call: TRBJ2-5

cdr3_aa: CASRTTGGGYGYTF
cdr3_nt: TGTGCCAGCAGAACAACAGGGGGAGGGTATGGCTACACCTTC
clone_size: NA
d_call: TRBD1
v_call: TRBV28
j_call: TRBJ1-2

cdr3_aa: CAWRMGGPLYEQYF
cdr3_nt: TGTGCCTGGAGAATGGGGGGTCCCCTCTACGAGCAGTACTTC
clone_size: NA
d_call: NA
v_call: TRBV30
j_call: TRBJ2-7

cdr3_aa: CASSPIPGQQSSYEQYF
cdr3_nt: TGTGCCAGCAGTCCCATCCCCGGACAGCAGAGCTCCTACGAGCAGTACTTC
clone_size: NA
d_call: NA
v_call: TRBV28
j_call: TRBJ2-7

cdr3_aa: CASSTRTANTEAFF
cdr3_nt: TGTGCCAGCAGTACGCGGACAGCAAACACTGAAGCTTTCTTT
clone_size: NA
d_call: NA
v_call: TRBV2
j_call: TRBJ1-1

cdr3_aa: CASSQAGDYGYTF
cdr3_nt: TGTGCCAGCAGCCAAGCAGGGGACTATGGCTACACCTTC
clone_size: NA
d_call: NA
v_call: TRBV3-1/TRBV3-2
j_call: TRBJ1-2

cdr3_aa: CASSPGRGTYEQYF
cdr3_nt: TGTGCCAGTAGCCCTGGGCGGGGGACATACGAGCAGTACTTC
clone_size: NA
d_call: NA
v_call: TRBV19
j_call: TRBJ2-7

cdr3_aa: CASSTQGGVDSPLHF
cdr3_nt: TGTGCCAGCAGTACTCAGGGAGGAGTAGATTCACCCCTCCACTTT
clone_size: NA
d_call: NA
v_call: TRBV27
j_call: TRBJ1-6

cdr3_aa: CASRQSVQPQHF
cdr3_nt: TGTGCCAGCAGGCAGTCCGTTCAGCCCCAGCATTTT
clone_size: NA
d_call: NA
v_call: TRBV5-8
j_call: TRBJ1-5

cdr3_aa: CASSQGTGKGNTGELFF
cdr3_nt: TGTGCCAGCAGCCAAGGGACAGGGAAGGGAAACACCGGGGAGCTGTTTTTT
clone_size: NA
d_call: TRBD1
v_call: TRBV4-2
j_call: TRBJ2-2

cdr3_aa: CASSVRGRGETQYF
cdr3_nt: TGTGCCAGCAGCGTCAGGGGGCGCGGGGAGACCCAGTACTTC
clone_size: once
d_call: TRBD1
v_call: TRBV25-1
j_call: TRBJ2-5

cdr3_aa: CASGIGVNYGYTF
cdr3_nt: TGTGCCAGCGGGATCGGGGTTAACTATGGCTACACCTTC
clone_size: once
d_call: NA
v_call: TRBV5-8
j_call: TRBJ1-2

cdr3_aa: CASSNGQAAGPQHF
cdr3_nt: TGTGCCAGCAGCAACGGACAGGCCGCGGGGCCCCAGCATTTT
clone_size: NA
d_call: TRBD1
v_call: TRBV5-5
j_call: TRBJ1-5

cdr3_aa: CASSQGQGDPPYEQYF
cdr3_nt: TGCGCCAGCAGCCAAGGACAGGGGGACCCACCCTACGAGCAGTACTTC
clone_size: NA
d_call: TRBD1
v_call: TRBV4-1
j_call: TRBJ2-7

cdr3_aa: CASSFGQLRTDTQYF
cdr3_nt: TGTGCCAGCAGCTTCGGACAGCTTCGCACAGATACGCAGTATTTT
clone_size: NA
d_call: NA
v_call: TRBV5-6
j_call: TRBJ2-3

cdr3_aa: CASSTWGGHTEAFF
cdr3_nt: TGTGCCAGCTCTACCTGGGGAGGTCACACTGAAGCTTTCTTT
clone_size: NA
d_call: NA
v_call: TRBV27
j_call: TRBJ1-1

cdr3_aa: CASSPRGAGELFF
cdr3_nt: TGCGCCAGCAGCCCCAGGGGCGCCGGGGAGCTGTTTTTT
clone_size: NA
d_call: NA
v_call: TRBV10-1
j_call: TRBJ2-2

cdr3_aa: CSVVALTGEKLFF
cdr3_nt: TGCAGCGTTGTAGCCCTAACGGGTGAAAAACTGTTTTTT
clone_size: NA
d_call: NA
v_call: TRBV29-1
j_call: TRBJ1-4

cdr3_aa: CASSRLNPGQLDTEAFF
cdr3_nt: TGTGCCAGCAGCCGCTTGAACCCGGGACAGCTGGACACTGAAGCTTTCTTT
clone_size: NA
d_call: TRBD1
v_call: TRBV7-8
j_call: TRBJ1-1

cdr3_aa: CATSVRTSGGGETQYF
cdr3_nt: TGTGCCACCAGTGTAAGAACTAGCGGGGGAGGAGAGACCCAGTACTTC
clone_size: NA
d_call: TRBD2
v_call: TRBV24-1
j_call: TRBJ2-5

cdr3_aa: CAWSVGLARANEQYF
cdr3_nt: TGTGCCTGGAGTGTAGGGCTCGCCAGGGCTAACGAGCAGTACTTC
clone_size: NA
d_call: NA
v_call: TRBV30
j_call: TRBJ2-7

cdr3_aa: CASSVTGVLTGELFF
cdr3_nt: TGTGCCAGCAGCGTAACGGGGGTCCTCACCGGGGAGCTGTTTTTT
clone_size: NA
d_call: NA
v_call: TRBV5-4
j_call: TRBJ2-2

cdr3_aa: CASSSGTAGPTDTQYF
cdr3_nt: TGCGCCAGCAGCTCGGGGACCGCGGGACCCACAGATACGCAGTATTTT
clone_size: NA
d_call: NA
v_call: TRBV5-1
j_call: TRBJ2-3

cdr3_aa: CASSGDSAALTLHF
cdr3_nt: TGTGCCAGCAGCGGAGATTCTGCTGCCCTAACCCTCCACTTT
clone_size: NA
d_call: NA
v_call: TRBV9
j_call: TRBJ1-6